Listed here is a single TCR beta chain. Its antigen is undetermined. This may stem from a read error, because a much larger clone lies one nucleotide away. The sample belongs to a study of breast tumors, draining lymph nodes, adjacent tissues. Notes on the study in general: Most tumor T cells seemingly derive from lymph node, then expand in tumor. Tumor TCR diversity was below lymph nodes but above nontumor tissue. Tumor T cell lymph node origin was a supported hypothesis, not proven.

The CDR3 contains 19 residues. Trimming cost V 3 bases and J 3 bases; bases outside gene matches: 15. The germline V gene encodes CDR1 SGHAT and CDR2 FQNNGV. Breast cancer patients provided tissue from their axillary draining lymph nodes. A single record per CDR3 protein comes from TCRdb applying MiXCR to the multiplex PCR reads. The data contain about 130,000 distinct CDR3 sequences, 21% of them seen just once; the ten biggest clones take up about 2.2%. Specimen: axillary lymph node tissue. This receptor was obtained from a female donor with breast cancer. Some clones in this sample may be carry-over from other donors' samples. The rearrangement joins TRBV11-2 to TRBJ2-5, with TRBD2 matching over 11 bases. The CDR3 sequence is CASSFGPFSGRASEETQYF. In DNA, the CDR3 is TGTGCCAGCAGCTTCGGGCCCTTTAGCGGGAGGGCTTCAGAAGAGACCCAGTACTTC.